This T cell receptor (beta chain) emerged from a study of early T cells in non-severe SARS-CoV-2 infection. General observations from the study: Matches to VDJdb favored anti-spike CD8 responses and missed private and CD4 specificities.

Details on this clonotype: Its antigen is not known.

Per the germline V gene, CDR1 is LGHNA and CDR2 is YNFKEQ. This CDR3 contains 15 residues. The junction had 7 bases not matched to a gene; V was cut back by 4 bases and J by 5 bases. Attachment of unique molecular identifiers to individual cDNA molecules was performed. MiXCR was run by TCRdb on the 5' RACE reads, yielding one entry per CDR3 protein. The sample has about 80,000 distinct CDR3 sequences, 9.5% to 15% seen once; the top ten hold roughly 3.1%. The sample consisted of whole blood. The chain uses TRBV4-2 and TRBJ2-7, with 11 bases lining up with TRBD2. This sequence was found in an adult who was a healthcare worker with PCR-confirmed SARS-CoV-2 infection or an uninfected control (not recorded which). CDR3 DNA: TGTGCCAGCAGCCGCCGGCTAGCGGGAGGCCACGAGCAGTACTTC. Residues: CASSRRLAGGHEQYF.